This entry features one T cell receptor beta chain sequence. The entry originates in a study of blood T cell repertoires in COVID-19. Clones were read by immunoSEQ multiplex PCR, and TCRdb kept only the in-frame ones, dropping some. Of over 250,000 clones listed, 85% to 90% are singletons. The germline V gene has CDR1 SGHTA and CDR2 FQGTGA. V dropped 5 bases and J dropped 1 base, with 11 bases sitting between them. This CDR3 has 14 residues. Two negative PCRs, clearance, or symptom resolution characterized the recovered Cohort 3 donors. The specimen sequenced was PBMCs or T cells enriched from blood (not recorded which). This sequence originates from a man aged 40-50 years who had recovered from COVID-19. V usage is TRBV7-3 and J usage is TRBJ1-2; D is uncertain. CDR3 residues: CASSPTGDNYGYTF. CDR3 sequence (DNA): TGTGCCAGCAGCCCCACCGGGGATAACTATGGCTACACCTTC.